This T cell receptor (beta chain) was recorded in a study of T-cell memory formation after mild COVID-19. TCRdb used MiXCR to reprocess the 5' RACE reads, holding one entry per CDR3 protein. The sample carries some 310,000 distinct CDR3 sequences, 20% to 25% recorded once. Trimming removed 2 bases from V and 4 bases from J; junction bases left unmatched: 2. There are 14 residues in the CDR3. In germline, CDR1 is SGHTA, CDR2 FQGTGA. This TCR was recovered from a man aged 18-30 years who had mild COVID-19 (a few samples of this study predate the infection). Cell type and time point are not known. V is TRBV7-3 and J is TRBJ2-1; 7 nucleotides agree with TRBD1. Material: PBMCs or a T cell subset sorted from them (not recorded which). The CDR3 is CASSLGQEYNEQFF. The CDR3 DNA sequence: TGTGCCAGCAGCTTAGGACAGGAGTACAATGAGCAGTTCTTC.